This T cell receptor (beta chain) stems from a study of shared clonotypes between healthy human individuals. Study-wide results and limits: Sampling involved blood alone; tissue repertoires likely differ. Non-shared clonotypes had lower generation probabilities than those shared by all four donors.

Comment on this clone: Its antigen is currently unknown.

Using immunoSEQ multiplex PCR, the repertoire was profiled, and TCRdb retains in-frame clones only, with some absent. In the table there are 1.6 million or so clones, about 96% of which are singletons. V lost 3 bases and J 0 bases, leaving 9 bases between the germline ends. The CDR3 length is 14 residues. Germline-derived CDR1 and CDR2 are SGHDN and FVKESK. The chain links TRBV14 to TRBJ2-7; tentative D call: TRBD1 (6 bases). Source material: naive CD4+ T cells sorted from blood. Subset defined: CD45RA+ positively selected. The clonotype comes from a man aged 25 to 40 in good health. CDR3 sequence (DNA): TGTGCCAGCAGCCATGGGGACACCTCCTACGAGCAGTACTTC. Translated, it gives CASSHGDTSYEQYF. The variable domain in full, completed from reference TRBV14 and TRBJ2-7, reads EAGVTQFPSHSVIEKGQTVTLRCDPISGHDNLYWYRRVMGKEIKFLLHFVKESKQDESGMPNNRFLAERTGGTYSTLKVQPAELEDSGVYFCASSHGDTSYEQYFGPGTRLTVT.